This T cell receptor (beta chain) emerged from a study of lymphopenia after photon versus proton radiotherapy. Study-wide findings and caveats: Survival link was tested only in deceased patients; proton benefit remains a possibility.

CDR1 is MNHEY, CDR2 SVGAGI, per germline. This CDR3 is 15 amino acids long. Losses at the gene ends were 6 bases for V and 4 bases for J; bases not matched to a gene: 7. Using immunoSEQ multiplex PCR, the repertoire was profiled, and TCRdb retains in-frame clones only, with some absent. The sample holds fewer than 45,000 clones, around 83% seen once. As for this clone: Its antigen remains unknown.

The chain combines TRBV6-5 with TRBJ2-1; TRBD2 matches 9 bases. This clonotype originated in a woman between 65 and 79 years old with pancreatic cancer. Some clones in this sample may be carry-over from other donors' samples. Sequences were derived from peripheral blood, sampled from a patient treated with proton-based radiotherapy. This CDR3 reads CASRTIAGDYNEQFF. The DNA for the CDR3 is TGTGCCAGCAGAACCATAGCGGGAGATTACAATGAGCAGTTCTTC.